One sample yielded the 32 T cell receptor beta chains listed below, sequenced in a study of OX40 agonist ivuxolimab in advanced cancers. Some clones are missing from TCRdb's copy, which holds only in-frame ones; the method was immunoSEQ multiplex PCR. In the table there are roughly 35,000 clones, approximately 80% of which are singletons. Sequenced material: CD4+ or CD8+ T cells sorted from blood, taken in a trial of the OX40 agonist ivuxolimab. These receptors came from an adult with an advanced solid tumor such as melanoma, head and neck, liver or kidney cancer.

The V call is TRBV2, the J call TRBJ1-6, with unresolved D. With 2 bases removed from V and 7 bases from J, the gap between germline ends came to 9 bases. This CDR3 comprises 14 residues. CDR1 and CDR2 from the germline V gene are SNHLY and FYNNEI. CDR3 DNA: TGTGCCAGCAGTGAAAAACACTTAAATTCACCCCTCCACTTT. Translation gives CASSEKHLNSPLHF.

The chain uses TRBV14 and TRBJ2-5, with D perhaps assigned TRBD1 or TRBD2 (5 bases each). The J call is uncertain, as TRBJ2-7 better fits the DNA end. Germline V CDR1 and CDR2: SGHDN, FVKESK. CDR3 length: 14 residues. CDR3 nucleotides: TGTGCCAGCAGCCTTTGGGACCGCCACTACGAGCAGTACTTC. It is translated as CASSLWDRHYEQYF.

CDR3 residues: CASSSTYNEQFF. The CDR3 region has the DNA TGTGCCAGCAGTTCAACATACAATGAGCAGTTCTTC. V is TRBV27 and J is TRBJ2-1; D ambiguous. Per the germline V gene, CDR1 is MNHEY and CDR2 is SMNVEV (reference sequence). There are 12 residues in the CDR3. Trimming stripped 4 bases from V and 4 bases from J, with 5 bases between.

V and J are TRBV5-4 and TRBJ1-1; D call uncertain. Trimming shortened V by 0 bases and J by 4 bases, and 13 bases separated the two germline ends. CDR1 and CDR2 from the germline V gene are SGHNT and YYREEE (reference sequence). The CDR3 is made up of 15 amino acids. This CDR3 reads CASSLVNTAGTEAFF. The CDR3 DNA follows: TGTGCCAGCAGCTTGGTTAACACAGCTGGCACTGAAGCTTTCTTT.

The chain has TRBV30 and TRBJ2-1, with 7 bases lining up with TRBD2. CDR1 and CDR2 (germline): GTSNPN, SVGIG (reference sequence). Germline trimming cut 4 bases from V and 7 bases from J; bases unmatched to any gene: 10. The CDR3 length is 14 residues. CDR3 DNA: TGTGCCTGGACACGGGGCGCCGGGGGGAATGAGCAGTTCTTC. Protein sequence: CAWTRGAGGNEQFF.

CDR3 nucleotide sequence: TGTGCCAGCAGCTCCCACGAAAACTTAGAAGGCTACACCTTC. Encoded protein: CASSSHENLEGYTF. The chain has TRBV7-6 and TRBJ1-2; the D is unclear. This CDR3 is built from 14 residues. The germline V gene has CDR1 SGHVS and CDR2 FNYEAQ. V was clipped by 4 bases and J by 8 bases, with 17 bases between them.

This clone was counted once. The J gene is TRBJ2-7, the V gene TRBV15; D call uncertain. V was trimmed by 1 base and J by 5 bases, leaving 6 bases between them. The CDR3 is 12 residues long. In germline, CDR1 is LNHNV, CDR2 YYDKDF (reference sequence). The chain's CDR3 is CATSRVGNEQYF. CDR3 bases: TGTGCCACCAGCAGAGTAGGGAACGAGCAGTACTTC.

The CDR3 DNA sequence: TGTGCCAGCTCCTCAGCGGGGGAGACTTCTGGGGCCAACGTCCTGACTTTC. Amino acids: CASSSAGETSGANVLTF. J is TRBJ2-6 and V is TRBV7-8; 8 bases map to TRBD2. Germline loops: CDR1 SGHVS, CDR2 FQNEAQ. The trim removed 8 bases at V and 1 base at J, leaving 10 bases unmatched. This CDR3 is 17 amino acids long.

This chain joins TRBV7-8 and TRBJ1-1; no clear D gene. CDR1 is SGHVS and CDR2 is FQNEAQ in the germline V gene. The CDR3 is 14 residues long. V was shortened by 5 bases and J by 0 bases, with 10 bases between the two germline ends. The CDR3 coding sequence is TGTGCCAGCAGCCCAGGAGAAATGAACACTGAAGCTTTCTTT. This codes for CASSPGEMNTEAFF.

This clone came up once. V usage is TRBV5-1 and J usage is TRBJ2-7; 10 nucleotides agree with TRBD1. The germline gives CDR1 SGHRS, CDR2 YFSETQ. Trimming at V came to 3 bases and at J to 0 bases, leaving 6 bases not matched to a gene. The CDR3 is made up of 16 amino acids. CDR3 region: CASSYDRGLNSYEQYF. As DNA, the CDR3 is TGCGCCAGCAGCTACGACAGGGGGCTTAACTCCTACGAGCAGTACTTC.

Only a few counts were recorded for this clone. The CDR3 is CASSIDSDNQPQHF. In DNA, the CDR3 is TGTGCCAGTAGTATAGACTCCGATAATCAGCCCCAGCATTTT. This chain uses TRBV19 with TRBJ1-5; no definite D call. CDR1 and CDR2 (germline): LNHDA, SQIVND (reference sequence). Trimming cost V 0 bases and J 4 bases, with 7 bases left between them. The CDR3 loop spans 14 amino acids.

This clone was observed once. The genes are TRBV18 and TRBJ1-5; D is unresolved. The CDR3 is 12 residues long. V gave up 5 bases and J gave up 7 bases, with 9 bases separating them. Germline V gene data show CDR1 as KGHSH and CDR2 as LQKENI. The CDR3 region has the DNA TGTGCCAGCTCAGCTGACGGCCAGCCCCAGCATTTT. It specifies CASSADGQPQHF. The variable domain in full, with the rest retrieved from reference TRBV18 and TRBJ1-5, is NAGVMQNPRHLVRRRGQEARLRCSPMKGHSHVYWYRQLPEEGLKFMVYLQKENIIDESGMPKERFSAEFPKEGPSILRIQQVVRGDSAAYFCASSADGQPQHFGDGTRLSIL.

The chain links TRBV6-1 to TRBJ1-1, with D maybe TRBD1 (5 bases). V lost 4 bases, J lost 4 bases, and 16 bases lay in between. The germline CDR1 and CDR2 sequences are MNHNS and SASEGT. The CDR3 spans 15 residues. CDR3 coding DNA: TGTGCCAGCAGTGGGGACCGAGCGGGGGGCACTGAAGCTTTCTTT. Encoded protein: CASSGDRAGGTEAFF.

The J gene is TRBJ2-5, the V gene TRBV28, with 9 bases identical to TRBD1. After removal of 3 bases from V and 5 bases from J, the junction contained 4 bases not matched to a gene. The germline V gene encodes CDR1 MDHEN and CDR2 SYDVKM. The CDR3 length is 14 residues. The CDR3 nucleotides are TGTGCCAGCAGTTTGGGACAGGGCGGGGAGACCCAGTACTTC. It codes for CASSLGQGGETQYF.

J is TRBJ1-4 and V is TRBV18; D remains ambiguous. CDR1 KGHSH and CDR2 LQKENI come from the germline V gene. The CDR3 consists of 17 residues. Trimming removed 0 bases from V and 0 bases from J, with 11 bases in between. The CDR3 spells CASSPPRADATNEKLFF. As DNA, the CDR3 is TGTGCCAGCTCACCACCGAGGGCGGACGCAACTAATGAAAAACTGTTTTTT.

The chain recombines TRBV30 with TRBJ2-7, with 7 positions matching TRBD1. The CDR3 has 15 residues. CDR1 and CDR2 (germline): GTSNPN, SVGIG (reference sequence). V lost 3 bases, J lost 0 bases, and 8 bases stayed unmatched. The CDR3 DNA follows: TGTGCCTGGAGATACCCGGACAGGCCCTCCTACGAGCAGTACTTC. Translation gives CAWRYPDRPSYEQYF.

The CDR3 DNA sequence: TGTGCCACCAGCAGAGCAGCGTATCAAGAGACCCAGTACTTC. Translated: CATSRAAYQETQYF. This rearrangement joins TRBV15 to TRBJ2-5; D ambiguous. The V gene lost 1 base and the J gene lost 2 bases, with 8 bases spanning the gap. Germline assignment: CDR1 LNHNV and CDR2 YYDKDF (reference sequence). The CDR3 sequence is 14 residues long.

The rearrangement joins TRBV28 to TRBJ2-7; 9 positions match TRBD1. Unmatched junction bases numbered 7, after V lost 6 bases and J lost 1 base. CDR1 is MDHEN, CDR2 SYDVKM, per germline. The CDR3 totals 15 residues. Written as DNA, the CDR3 is TGTGCCAGCAGCCCCCGCGGGACAGGGTCCTACGAGCAGTACTTC. Amino acid sequence: CASSPRGTGSYEQYF.

CDR3 coding DNA: TGCGCCAGCAGCCGAAGGATGGGCGGAGAAGGGATTGAGCAGTTCTTC. Its translation: CASSRRMGGEGIEQFF. The genes are TRBV4-1 and TRBJ2-1; D call uncertain. Trimming removed 4 bases from V and 9 bases from J, with 22 bases in between. The CDR3 spans 16 residues. The germline CDR1 and CDR2 sequences are MGHRA and YSYEKL.

V and J are TRBV7-2 and TRBJ2-2; the match to TRBD2 covers 7 bases. CDR1 and CDR2 from the germline V gene are SGHTA and FQGNSA. This CDR3 spans 18 amino acids. The junction had 16 bases not matched to a gene; V was cut back by 5 bases and J by 4 bases. The chain's CDR3 is CASSPPFGAGESTGELFF. DNA for the CDR3: TGTGCCAGCAGCCCGCCGTTCGGGGCGGGGGAGAGCACCGGGGAGCTGTTTTTT.

The chain carries TRBV28 and TRBJ1-1; D remains ambiguous. Trimming pared 3 bases from V and 1 base from J, leaving 9 bases between. CDR3 length: 14 amino acids. Germline CDR1 is MDHEN and CDR2 is SYDVKM. CDR3 in DNA: TGTGCCAGCAGTTTTTACAGAGCGAACACTGAAGCTTTCTTT. As protein: CASSFYRANTEAFF.

The gene calls are TRBV7-3 and TRBJ2-1; the D gene is possibly TRBD2 (5 bases). The CDR3 covers 17 residues. Germline-derived CDR1 and CDR2 are SGHTA and FQGTGA. V lost 2 bases and J 6 bases, leaving 20 bases between the germline ends. DNA of the CDR3: TGTGCCAGCAGCTTATGGAGCGGACCTGGCCTGGCCAATGAGCAGTTCTTC. Translated: CASSLWSGPGLANEQFF. Variable domain in full (rest from reference TRBV7-3 and TRBJ2-1): GAGVSQTPSNKVTEKGKYVELRCDPISGHTALYWYRQSLGQGPEFLIYFQGTGAADDSGLPNDRFFAVRPEGSVSTLKIQRTERGDSAVYLCASSLWSGPGLANEQFFGPGTRLTVL.

The chain links TRBV9 to TRBJ2-7; 11 nucleotides line up with TRBD2. J lost 7 bases, V lost 0 bases, and 9 bases had no gene match. Per germline, CDR1 SGDLS and CDR2 YYNGEE. The CDR3 has 16 residues. CDR3 residues: CASSVGGTSGFWEQYF. DNA of the CDR3: TGTGCCAGCAGCGTAGGTGGGACTAGCGGTTTCTGGGAGCAGTACTTC.

The CDR3: CASSQGTGPYNEQFF. The CDR3 nucleotides are TGTGCCAGCAGCCAAGGGACAGGGCCCTACAATGAGCAGTTCTTC. V and J are TRBV4-2 and TRBJ2-1; 8 positions agree with TRBD1. The CDR3 has 15 residues. CDR1 and CDR2 from the germline V gene are LGHNA and YNFKEQ. Trimming cost V 1 base and J 2 bases; bases outside gene matches: 1.

As DNA, the CDR3 is TGTGCCAGCAGCCCAACCCCCGGAGGCTCCTACAATGAGCAGTTCTTC. The encoded protein is CASSPTPGGSYNEQFF. The V call is TRBV21-1, the J call TRBJ2-1; the table's D call, TRBD2, has no DNA check behind it. TRBV21-1 is a listed pseudogene. The CDR3 length is 16 residues.

Here the CDR3 reads CASSSNRVAQVANTQYF. The CDR3 DNA reads as TGTGCCAGCAGCTCCAACAGGGTTGCGCAGGTTGCGAATACGCAGTATTTT. V is TRBV7-9 and J is TRBJ2-3, with D maybe TRBD1 (6 bases). This CDR3 has 17 residues. V was cut by 4 bases and J by 7 bases, with 24 bases left in between. The V gene's germline CDR1 is SEHNR and CDR2 FQNEAQ (reference sequence).

This CDR3 reads CASSWIGWRYQETQYF. In nucleotides, the CDR3 is TGTGCCAGCAGCTGGATCGGCTGGAGGTACCAAGAGACCCAGTACTTC. The gene calls are TRBV7-9 and TRBJ2-5; tentative D call: TRBD2 (5 bases). CDR1 is SEHNR and CDR2 is FQNEAQ in the germline V gene (reference sequence). This CDR3 spans 16 amino acids. V lost 4 bases and J lost 0, with 15 bases in between. Filled out from reference TRBV7-9 and TRBJ2-5, the complete variable domain reads DTGVSQNPRHKITKRGQNVTFRCDPISEHNRLYWYRQTLGQGPEFLTYFQNEAQLEKSRLLSDRFSAERPKGSFSTLEIQRTEQGDSAMYLCASSWIGWRYQETQYFGPGTRLLVL.

The V and J genes are TRBV4-1 and TRBJ2-5, with a tentative D call TRBD2 (6 bases). CDR1 and CDR2 from the germline V gene are MGHRA and YSYEKL. Trimming removed 1 base at V and 1 base at J, with 16 bases between. This CDR3 region has 17 residues. The CDR3 here is CASSQGRFGDSQETQYF. For the CDR3, the DNA is TGCGCCAGCAGCCAAGGCCGGTTCGGGGACTCCCAAGAGACCCAGTACTTC.

The chain employs TRBV20-1 and TRBJ1-2, with D possibly matching TRBD1 (6 bases). The CDR3 spans 10 residues. V was pared by 7 bases and J by 7 bases, with 10 bases between. CDR1 and CDR2 from the germline V gene are DFQATT and SNEGSKA (reference sequence). CDR3 sequence: CSVTGIGYTF. CDR3 DNA: TGCAGTGTTACAGGGATTGGCTACACCTTC.

The chain is built from TRBV7-9 and TRBJ2-3, with D unclear. The CDR3 has 11 amino acids. Germline lookup yields CDR1 SEHNR and CDR2 FQNEAQ (reference sequence). V lost 8 bases, J lost 6 bases, and 9 bases lay in between. The CDR3 sequence is CASGPTDTQYF. The DNA for the CDR3 is TGTGCCAGCGGGCCCACGGATACGCAGTATTTT.

The chain combines TRBV28 with TRBJ2-5; D is uncertain. V was trimmed by 2 bases and J by 4 bases, leaving 8 bases between them. Looked up from germline, CDR1 is MDHEN and CDR2 is SYDVKM. The CDR3 consists of 13 residues. CDR3 DNA sequence: TGTGCCAGCAGTTTAGGGCAAGGAGAGACCCAGTACTTC. Translating gives CASSLGQGETQYF.

The chain couples TRBV4-2 to TRBJ2-2; D is unclear. Germline lookup yields CDR1 LGHNA and CDR2 YNFKEQ. This CDR3 is built from 12 residues. V lost 4 bases and J 1 base, leaving 1 base between the germline ends. The CDR3 spells CASSLNTGELFF. CDR3 sequence (DNA): TGTGCCAGCAGCCTGAACACCGGGGAGCTGTTTTTT.